This T cell receptor beta chain originates from a study of blood T cell repertoires in COVID-19. This clone showed up many times. From germline, CDR1 is MNHNS and CDR2 SASEGT. CDR3 length equals 13 residues. Trimming left V 2 bases short and J 4 bases short, with 8 bases between. As originally analysed: Amplifying reference gene primers gave estimates of nucleated cell counts. TCRdb keeps only in-frame clones here, not all; method: immunoSEQ multiplex PCR. That table is the source of V, J and clone size, and D and trimming were worked out from the DNA. This table has roughly 230,000 clones, around 80% appearing once.

Sequenced input: peripheral blood. The receptor was derived from a man aged 35 to 55 with active or convalescent COVID-19. The chain carries TRBV6-1 and TRBJ1-2, with D perhaps matching TRBD1 (5 bases). DNA of the CDR3: TGTGCCAGCAGTGAACCCGGGGGCTATGGCTACACCTTC. It codes for CASSEPGGYGYTF.